This is a list of T cell receptor beta chains from one sample in a study of response to subunit inactivated influenza vaccine. TCRdb used MiXCR to reprocess the RT-PCR reads, holding one entry per CDR3 protein. This sample carries 200,000 to 300,000 distinct CDR3 sequences, 9% to 15% of them seen once, and the ten largest clones take less than 8.5%. This sample comprised non-naive T cells sorted from PBMCs, obtained 14 to 15 days before vaccination. The origin of the receptors is a man aged 45 to 65 who received an inactivated influenza vaccine. Each CDR3 is given with its conserved first and last residue.

>TRBV4-1
CASSQRTSGGQIYNEQFF
>TRBV11-2
CASSSGQGASYGYTF
>TRBV11-2
CASSLGYWKFF
>TRBV20-1
CSARLTDEQFF
>TRBV20-1
CSAREYGTGGEQYF
>TRBV6-5
CASSSPGSYGYTF
>TRBV7-3
CASSLTSGRTRPTEQFF
>TRBV6-1
CASRTGGMNTEAFF
>TRBV15
CATSRAGSGETQYF
>TRBV2
CASRKRAGTGTNEQFF
>TRBV6-5
CASSYTVGRLYEQYF
>TRBV20-1
CSARVQGNSRDEQFF
>TRBV6-1
CASSETAGASSPLHF
>TRBV7-6
CASSSTPGETQYF
>TRBV9
CASTSLGMQFF